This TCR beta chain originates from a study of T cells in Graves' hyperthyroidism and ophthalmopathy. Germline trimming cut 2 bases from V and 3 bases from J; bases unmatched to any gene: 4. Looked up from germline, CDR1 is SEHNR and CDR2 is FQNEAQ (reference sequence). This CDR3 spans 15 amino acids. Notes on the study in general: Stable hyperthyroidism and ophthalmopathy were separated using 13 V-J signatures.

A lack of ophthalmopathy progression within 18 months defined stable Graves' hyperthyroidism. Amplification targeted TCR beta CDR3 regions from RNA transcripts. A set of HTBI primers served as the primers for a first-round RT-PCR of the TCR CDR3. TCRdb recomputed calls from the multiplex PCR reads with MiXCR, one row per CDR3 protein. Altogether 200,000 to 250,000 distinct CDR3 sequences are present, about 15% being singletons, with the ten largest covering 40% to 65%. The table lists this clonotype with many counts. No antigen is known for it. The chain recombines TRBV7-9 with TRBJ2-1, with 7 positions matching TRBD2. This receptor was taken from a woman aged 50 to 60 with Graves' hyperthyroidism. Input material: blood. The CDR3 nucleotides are TGTGCCAGCAGCTTACTTAGCGGGCACTACAATGAGCAGTTCTTC. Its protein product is CASSLLSGHYNEQFF.